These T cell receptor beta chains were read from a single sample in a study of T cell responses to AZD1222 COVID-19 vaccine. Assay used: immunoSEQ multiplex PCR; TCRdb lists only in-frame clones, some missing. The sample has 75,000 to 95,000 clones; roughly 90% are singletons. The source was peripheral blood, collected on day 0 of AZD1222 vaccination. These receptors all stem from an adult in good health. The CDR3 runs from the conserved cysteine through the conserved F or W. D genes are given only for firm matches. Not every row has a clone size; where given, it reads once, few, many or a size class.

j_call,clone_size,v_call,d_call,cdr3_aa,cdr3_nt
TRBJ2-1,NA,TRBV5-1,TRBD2,CASSLGEGNEQFF,TGCGCCAGCAGCTTGGGGGAGGGCAATGAGCAGTTCTTC
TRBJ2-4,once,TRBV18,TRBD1,CASSPRTGDKNIQYF,TGTGCCAGCTCACCACGGACAGGTGACAAAAACATTCAGTACTTC
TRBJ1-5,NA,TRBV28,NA,CASITGHNQPQHF,TGTGCCAGCATAACAGGGCACAATCAGCCCCAGCATTTT
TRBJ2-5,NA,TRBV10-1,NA,CASYFLEEETQYF,TGCGCCAGCTACTTTCTGGAGGAGGAGACCCAGTACTTC
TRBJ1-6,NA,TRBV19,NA,CASSSNNSPLHF,TGTGCCAGTAGTAGTAATAATTCACCCCTCCACTTT
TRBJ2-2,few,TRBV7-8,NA,CASSLAVFVGGELFF,TGTGCCAGCAGCTTAGCAGTCTTCGTTGGCGGGGAGCTGTTTTTT
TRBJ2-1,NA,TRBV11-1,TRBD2,CASSLETSGGVYEQFF,TGTGCCAGCAGCTTAGAAACTAGCGGGGGGGTCTATGAGCAGTTCTTC
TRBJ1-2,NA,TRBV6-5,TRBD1,CASRRTGTYGYTF,TGTGCCAGCAGACGGACAGGGACCTATGGCTACACCTTC
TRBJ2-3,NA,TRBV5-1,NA,CASSRQAASTDTQYF,TGCGCCAGCAGTCGACAGGCAGCTAGCACAGATACGCAGTATTTT
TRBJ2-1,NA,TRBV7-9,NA,CASSSTEATDNEQFF,TGTGCCAGCAGCTCCACGGAGGCCACCGACAATGAGCAGTTCTTC
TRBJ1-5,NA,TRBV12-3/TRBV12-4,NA,CASSRTGRPQHF,TGTGCCAGCAGCCGTACGGGCCGGCCCCAGCATTTT
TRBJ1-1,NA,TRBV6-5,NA,CASSYSGQLNTEAFF,TGTGCCAGCAGTTACTCGGGGCAGCTGAACACTGAAGCTTTCTTT